This is a list of T cell receptor beta chains from one sample in a study of shared clonotypes between healthy human individuals. The table came from immunoSEQ multiplex PCR; TCRdb's copy has only in-frame clones and leaves some out. The sample records about a million clones, roughly 80% being singletons. Sequencing was done on a sample of memory CD4+ T cells from PBMCs. The receptors were gathered from a man younger than 35 in good health. Some clones in this sample may be carry-over from other donors' samples. Both conserved end residues are part of each CDR3.

V	J	CDR3
TRBV7-6	TRBJ2-1	CASSLGLSSGNEQFF
TRBV20-1	TRBJ2-7	CRGDGGNEQYF
TRBV10-3	TRBJ2-5	CAISEGWEETQYF
TRBV9	TRBJ2-3	CASSHSGGSTDTQYF
TRBV29-1	TRBJ1-2	CSVPGQGAVDYGYTF
TRBV9	TRBJ2-6	CASSGRFDGANVLTF
TRBV6-6	TRBJ1-1	CASSQILGTEAFF
TRBV7-2	TRBJ1-1	CASSLVVSEAFF
TRBV11-2	TRBJ2-1	CASSRGNHNEQFF
TRBV14	TRBJ1-2	CASSQGTHYGYTF
TRBV28	TRBJ2-7	CASSLRFLVVGQYF
TRBV5-4	TRBJ2-5	CASRAEQGEETQYF
TRBV25-1	TRBJ2-3	CASSGLAGPTDTQYF
TRBV10-3	TRBJ2-7	CAISGGLAGGEQYF
TRBV5-1	TRBJ1-4	CASSLTTNEKLFF
TRBV18	TRBJ1-6	CASSPVVTVSSPLHF
TRBV7-6	TRBJ2-1	CASSFGGGDYNEQFF
TRBV9	TRBJ2-1	CASSSTSGTYNEQFF
TRBV4-1	TRBJ2-3	CASSQPNKGGADTQYF
TRBV9	TRBJ2-2	CASNPRGTLPGELFF
TRBV28	TRBJ2-4	CASSRTSPGDIQYF
TRBV10-3	TRBJ1-1	CAITGTPNTEAFF
TRBV11-2	TRBJ1-5	CASSFNSQSNQPQHF
TRBV7-8	TRBJ2-7	CASIPRGTPFAEQYF
TRBV5-1	TRBJ1-2	CASSAAGQGNNYGYTF
TRBV11-3	TRBJ2-3	CASSSPIMYVSGSGVDTQYF
TRBV5-1	TRBJ2-1	CASSYWRESGNEQFF
TRBV28	TRBJ2-1	CASSTRDEQFF
TRBV6-4	TRBJ2-2	CASSDSAGEAGELFF
TRBV6-6	TRBJ2-2	CASRPLGRVVTGELFF
TRBV4-1	TRBJ2-5	CASSQQSGGQETQYF
TRBV30	TRBJ2-4	CAWSRQGTLAKNIQYF
TRBV5-1	TRBJ2-4	CASSFLREPKNIQYF
TRBV27	TRBJ2-2	CTSGSTVVGELFF
TRBV19	TRBJ1-1	CASSKNTQNTEAFF
TRBV29-1	TRBJ2-3	CSVQGPTGTDTQYF
TRBV7-2	TRBJ2-3	CASSGTSGRVRGDTQYF
TRBV28	TRBJ2-7	CASSIPEEVSYEQYF
TRBV5-4	TRBJ1-2	CASKLSTDRDYGYTF
TRBV5-1	TRBJ2-5	CASSLSLQGGEETQYF
TRBV5-1	TRBJ1-1	CASNDQEGGTEAFF
TRBV15	TRBJ2-7	CVSTYLEQTYEQYF
TRBV10-3	TRBJ2-1	CAISPSGRASNNEQFF
TRBV27	TRBJ2-2	CASSLNPPQGGNTGELFF
TRBV5-4	TRBJ2-7	CASSLGWQGTYEQYF
TRBV28	TRBJ1-3	CASSRIIGGNTIYF
TRBV18	TRBJ1-2	CASSPPLSQTPLYGYTF
TRBV29-1	TRBJ2-1	CSVVAFQPHNEQFF
TRBV25-1	TRBJ1-4	CASSGDRGTNEKLFF
TRBV29-1	TRBJ1-1	CSVGNQLYRTEAFF
TRBV7-8	TRBJ1-2	CASSLGPAGVSLGGYTF